These 13 T cell receptor beta chains came from one sample sequenced in a study of T cell responses to AZD1222 COVID-19 vaccine (dated by TCRdb to about 2021). Receptor libraries were prepared by the immunoSEQ multiplex PCR assay. Here the immuneACCESS table is served through TCRdb, limited to in-frame sequences with V and J called. Missing clones are a known gap in these copies; in checked studies unresolved V genes cover under half, and the rest lacks a known reason. Across this sample there are 95,000 to 110,000 clones, with roughly 90% seen only once. About 6.6% of the sample goes to the ten largest clones. In the paper's terms, the time point label means: baseline before first vaccination. Sequences were derived from peripheral blood, sampled on day 0 of AZD1222 vaccination. These receptors originate from an adult in good health.

V is TRBV7-9 and J is TRBJ2-7; a possible D gene is TRBD2 (5 bases). Per germline, CDR1 SEHNR and CDR2 FQNEAQ (reference sequence). CDR3 size: 17 residues. Trimming took off 1 base at V and 6 bases at J, with 22 bases between the two ends. The DNA for the CDR3 is TGTGCCAGCAGCTTAGGGGGATCGAGGGCCCTCGGAAGCGAGCAGTACTTC. Translated, it gives CASSLGGSRALGSEQYF.

The V and J genes are TRBV7-2 and TRBJ2-5; no clear D gene. CDR1 is SGHTA, CDR2 FQGNSA, per germline. Trimming stripped 2 bases from V and 4 bases from J, with 8 bases between. The CDR3 is 13 residues long. CDR3 in amino acids: CASSLMWGETQYF. As DNA, the CDR3 is TGTGCCAGCAGCTTAATGTGGGGAGAGACCCAGTACTTC.

The CDR3 here is CASRGAENYGYTF. The CDR3, as DNA: TGTGCCAGCCGAGGCGCGGAGAACTATGGCTACACCTTC. The V gene is TRBV28, the J gene TRBJ1-2; the D is unclear. The V end lost 8 bases, the J end lost 2 bases, and 12 bases lay between the germline ends. This CDR3 spans 13 amino acids. The V gene's germline CDR1 is MDHEN and CDR2 SYDVKM.

This clone was counted once. The chain employs TRBV3-1 (or the pseudogene TRBV3-2) and TRBJ1-2; D unclear. The germline V and J ends were trimmed by 1 base and 4 bases, with 10 bases remaining between them. The CDR3 totals 14 residues. Germline assignment: CDR1 LGHDT and CDR2 YNNKEL (reference sequence). CDR3 sequence reads: CASSQGSGVYGYTF. For the CDR3, the DNA is TGTGCCAGCAGCCAAGGATCGGGCGTCTATGGCTACACCTTC.

The chain combines TRBV24-1 with TRBJ2-1; either TRBD1 or TRBD2 may fit D (7 bases each). CDR1 and CDR2 from the germline V gene are KGHDR and SFDVKD. This CDR3 region has 17 residues. V lost 9 bases and J 2 bases, leaving 22 bases between the germline ends. CDR3 residues: CATGRASGQETYNEQFF. The CDR3 nucleotides are TGTGCCACCGGGCGGGCTAGCGGACAGGAGACCTACAATGAGCAGTTCTTC.

The chain joins TRBV4-2 to TRBJ2-2, with a weak D call TRBD1 (5 bases). V was cut by 2 bases and J by 6 bases, with 13 bases left in between. Germline assignment: CDR1 LGHNA and CDR2 YNFKEQ. The CDR3 sequence is 15 residues long. The CDR3 spells CASSQPDRGAGELFF. The CDR3 bases are TGTGCCAGCAGCCAACCCGATAGGGGCGCCGGGGAGCTGTTTTTT.

The chain is built from TRBV7-2 and TRBJ2-7; possibly TRBD1 for D (6 bases). Trimming took 5 bases from V and 6 from J, leaving 14 bases between them. This CDR3 has 13 amino acids. The germline V gene has CDR1 SGHTA and CDR2 FQGNSA. CDR3 loop: CASSPDRFREQYF. DNA of the CDR3: TGTGCCAGCAGCCCCGACAGGTTTCGCGAGCAGTACTTC.

The chain uses TRBV2 and TRBJ1-3, with D unclear. V was shortened by 4 bases and J by 2 bases, with 9 bases between the two germline ends. The V gene's germline CDR1 is SNHLY and CDR2 FYNNEI. This CDR3 has 14 amino acids. DNA of the CDR3: TGTGCCAGCAGTGTACTCCGGACTGGAAACACCATATATTTT. Translated, it gives CASSVLRTGNTIYF.

The chain joins TRBV24-1 to TRBJ2-2; a possible D gene is TRBD1 (5 bases). Germline V gene lookup returns CDR1 KGHDR and CDR2 SFDVKD. CDR3 length: 13 residues. Trimming took off 6 bases at V and 4 bases at J, with 8 bases between the two ends. The CDR3 DNA is TGTGCCACCAGTCCAGGGTTCACCGGGGAGCTGTTTTTT. Amino acids: CATSPGFTGELFF.

The V call is TRBV7-9, the J call TRBJ2-2; tentative D call: TRBD2 (5 bases). This CDR3 has 16 residues. V lost 4 bases, J lost 1 base, and 13 bases lay in between. Germline assignment: CDR1 SEHNR and CDR2 FQNEAQ (reference sequence). CDR3 DNA sequence: TGTGCCAGCAGCTCTCCGGGGTCTAAGAACACCGGGGAGCTGTTTTTT. Protein product: CASSSPGSKNTGELFF.

This clone was counted a single time. V usage is TRBV24-1 and J usage is TRBJ1-5; D unresolved. The CDR3 length is 13 residues. The V gene lost 0 bases and the J gene lost 13 bases, with 12 bases spanning the gap. Germline V gene sequence: CDR1 KGHDR, CDR2 SFDVKD. This chain's CDR3 is CATSDLSQGLQHF. DNA of the CDR3: TGTGCCACCAGTGATTTGTCACAAGGCCTGCAGCATTTT.

V and J are TRBV6-2 or TRBV6-3 and TRBJ2-3; the D gene could be TRBD1 or TRBD2 (6 bases each). V was pared by 6 bases and J by 2 bases, with 15 bases between. The CDR3 is 15 amino acids. Germline V lookup: CDR1 MNHEY, CDR2 SVGEGT. The CDR3 protein is CASSHRGDNTDTQYF. CDR3 DNA sequence: TGTGCCAGCAGCCATAGGGGGGACAACACAGATACGCAGTATTTT.

This rearrangement joins TRBV7-2 to TRBJ2-7, with TRBD1 as a possible D gene (6 bases). The germline V gene encodes CDR1 SGHTA and CDR2 FQGNSA. Deletions cut 6 bases from V and 2 bases from J, with 17 bases between. The length of the CDR3 is 15 residues. The CDR3 DNA is TGTGCCAGCAGTTCTGACAGGACAAACCCCTACGAGCAGTACTTC. Protein sequence: CASSSDRTNPYEQYF.